This TCR beta chain was obtained from a study of cytomegalovirus exposure and HLA in healthy donors listed by TCRdb under 2017. Context from the whole study: An earlier analysis of approximately 600 of the donors reported about 250 Gb of sequence data and more than 90 million unique TCR beta sequences from some 180 million T cells. An early release that covered 640 HLA-typed donors contained around 300 gigabases of sequencing data and around 85 million unique TCR sequences. Of the roughly 400 genotyped donors, around 81% fell in the genetic ancestry cluster associated with self-reported Caucasian donors. The study was designed to test whether signatures of past pathogen exposure could be identified by cataloging public T cell receptors. The study profiled the T cell repertoires of around 700 subjects by immunosequencing and related them to cytomegalovirus serostatus. Along with the roughly 610-subject first cohort, a separate validation cohort of 120 different subjects was used. To predict cytomegalovirus infection status, the study brought together high-throughput TCR immunosequencing, statistical association of individual TCRs with disease status, and machine learning. In a later analysis, previously published TCR beta repertoires from more than 500 donors were re-analyzed and high-resolution HLA genotyping was added so that TCR occurrence patterns could be studied. The later analysis used no new phenotypic data to find candidate immune exposures, relying instead on TCR beta sequences and their occurrence across donors. An earlier analysis of about 620 of the donors applied high-throughput TCR beta sequencing to assess whether each TCR beta V gene segment acted as functional or pseudogenic. Donor age, sex, ethnicity and CMV serostatus were collected together with the repertoire data. In a later genetic analysis, genome-wide SNP genotypes for about three fifths of the 666 donors were used, and that subset was treated as a discovery cohort. Every discovery cohort repertoire had been produced on one sequencing platform. HLA typing included class I and class II loci at four-digit resolution. The number of donors typed differed by locus, with 629-630 for A, B, C, DRB1 and DQB1, more than 500 for DQA1, nearly 610 for DPA1, and some 440 for DPB1. Roughly five DR-DQ haplotypes were handled as single units for association and clustering, since linkage in the cohort was strong. On average, about 240,000 unique TCR beta nucleotide sequences were sequenced per donor among several hundred genotyped donors of the cohort, with around 19% of those sequences being non-productive. General conclusions and limits of the study: While some public TCRs were present in many individuals, most TCR sequences turned up only very rarely across donors. V-gene and J-gene trimming of TCR beta chains was associated with a missense DCLRE1C variant in a later genetic analysis, and the association was replicated in an independent cohort. Strong co-occurrence of HLA alleles, especially DR and DQ, made assigning TCR associations to individual alleles difficult. Because HLA typing was missing for some donors at each locus, association tests included only the typed subset. A total of 150 or so TCR beta chains were listed by the study as associated with cytomegalovirus. At a false discovery rate of 0.05, a later analysis linked about 17,000 TCR beta sequences to specific HLA alleles. The 87-base-pair reads could not distinguish some IMGT-functional V segments, including TRBV6-2 and TRBV6-3, so those segments were excluded. In a later analysis, most CMV-associated TCR beta chains were found to appear HLA-restricted, with HLA associations seemingly driven largely by CMV exposure. The cohort was sequenced for TCR beta chains only, and without alpha or paired-chain data the features that could be detected were limited. A group of highly shared sequence variants was considered likely to be a technical artifact of the sequencing pipeline. In a later analysis, TCR association rates were found to vary across HLA loci, with the most associated TCRs seen for DRB1 alleles and the fewest for HLA-C alleles. In a later analysis, HLA-associated TCR beta chains were found to be more clonally expanded and to have lower generation probabilities than equally common non-associated chains. Correlated functional status among segregating V segments might be attributable to linkage disequilibrium, but an unknown experimental factor could not be ruled out. The classifier was reported to diagnose cytomegalovirus status with high specificity and sensitivity in both the original cohort and the validation cohort. A further reported finding was that TCR beta sequences accurately predicted the HLA-A and HLA-B alleles for most subjects in the first cohort. In a later genetic analysis, fewer N-insertions in productive TCRs were reported among donors in an Asian-associated ancestry cluster than the approximately 710-donor mean. According to a later analysis, parvovirus B19, influenza, CMV and Epstein-Barr virus appeared linked to several top co-occurrence clusters. It was suggested by the authors that the approach could potentially be generalized to other disease states and immunological phenotypes. Three of the identified cytomegalovirus-associated TCR beta chains were confirmed in vitro to be specific for cytomegalovirus antigens. For the cohort, immune exposure information was limited to CMV serostatus. The earlier analysis of nearly 600 of the donors excluded over 15 rarely observed V segments, including chromosome 9 orphons, because counts were too low. Roughly uniform sequencing depth across donors was assumed in presence/absence analyses, although this assumption may not hold. In an earlier analysis of about 600 of the donors, most TCR beta V segments appeared in productive rearrangements about 87% or about 30% of the time, broadly matching IMGT annotations.

In total, 600 or so healthy bone marrow donors made up the cohort. At the time of sampling, every cohort member was nominally healthy, though immune exposures that went unrecorded were likely present. The donor tested CMV seropositive and was one of the 289 seropositive cohort members. A peripheral blood sample was collected from each donor, and TCR beta sequencing was performed on peripheral blood mononuclear cells. Genomic DNA was extracted from the blood cell samples with the Qiagen DNeasy Blood Extraction Kit. Library preparation used the immunoSEQ multiplex PCR assay. The multiplex PCR relied on a mix of 60 forward primers for TCR Vbeta segments and 13 reverse primers for TCR Jbeta segments. A multiplex PCR assay on genomic DNA amplified the CDR3 region of rearranged TCR beta genes. The Illumina HiSeq System was used to sequence the amplified TCR beta libraries as 87-base-pair reads. As for how the authors treated the data: In a later analysis, tens of millions of unique TCR beta chains were counted across the 650 to 750 repertoires, and roughly 10 million of these chains were shared by at least two donors. To remove PCR and sequencing errors, raw reads were error-corrected and collapsed into unique sequences using a nearest-neighbor algorithm that merged closely related sequences. CDR3 sequences were aligned to IMGT reference sequences to assign V, D and J gene segments. For a sequence to be retained, a match of at least six nucleotides to both a V gene segment and a J gene segment was required. Rearrangements were called productive when the CDR3 lacked stop codons and stayed in frame with V and J; all others were non-productive. Following IMGT convention, CDR3 was defined as the stretch from the second conserved V-encoded cysteine up to the conserved J-encoded phenylalanine. In an earlier analysis of 587 of the donors, sequences lacking an unambiguous match to a single V gene segment were excluded. In an earlier analysis of several hundred of the donors, V segments were called functional above 56.7% productive rearrangements and were called segregating when the between-donor standard deviation exceeded 5%. To diagnose cytomegalovirus status from the catalog of TCR beta chain sequences, a statistical classification framework was built. V and J gene assignment, in a later analysis, came from comparing TCR nucleotide sequences with IMGT/GENE-DB human TR gene sequences. The TCRdist pipeline was used in a later analysis to assign CDR3 sequences and most-parsimonious VDJ recombination scenarios. A later analysis defined each TCR beta chain by its CDR3 amino acid sequence plus V-gene family, and excluded reads lacking a unique V-gene family. A later analysis removed several hundred highly shared, low-generation-probability nucleotide sequences to deal with suspected cross-contamination and a sequencing artifact. In a later analysis, a clonal expansion index was calculated for each public chain from normalized within-repertoire ranks of inferred template counts. A later analysis computed generation probabilities with a VDJ recombination model fitted to out-of-frame rearrangements, and checked the results against IGoR. Hypergeometric tests were used in a later analysis to score TCR-TCR, TCR-HLA and TCR-CMV co-occurrence, with a repertoire-size bias correction applied to the TCR pairs. A later analysis estimated false discovery rates by permuting HLA or CMV assignments 20 times. In a later analysis, co-occurring TCRs were grouped using DBSCAN, with TCRdist sequence similarity added in when clustering inside HLA-allele-positive subsets. Repertoires with fewer than 30,000 or more than 120,000 public chains were left out of co-occurrence clustering, as were a few repertoires with anomalous nucleotide sharing. TCRdb carries this immuneACCESS record with in-frame sequences only. Its versions omit some clonotypes, under half of them owing to an unresolved V gene in the studies checked, with the rest unexplained. For V, J and clone size, that table is used; D and trimming come from the DNA. This sample gives 150,000 to 200,000 clones in total; around 81% of them show up just once. The top ten clonotypes cover roughly 4.4% of the sample.

The V and J ends are trimmed by 3 bases and 7 bases, leaving 15 bases between them. The cysteine opens and the phenylalanine closes a CDR3 of 15 amino acids. Only CDR3 DNA remains: 45 bases, in frame from the first base. From a lookup of the germline V gene, CDR1 and CDR2 are MGHRA and YSYEKL. About this clone itself: Its binding antigen is unknown. No much larger clone exists at a distance of one base, and base qualities are not known.

This clonotype was sampled from a woman aged 18-29 years in good health and CMV-seropositive. Sample: PBMCs. The sequence joins TRBV4-1 to TRBJ1-4, with TRBD1 as a weak D call on 6 bases. CDR3 reads: CASSHFEGDGEKLFF. The nucleotides are TGCGCCAGCAGCCACTTCGAGGGGGATGGTGAAAAACTGTTTTTT.